The 30 T cell receptor beta chains listed next were all sequenced from one sample in a study of blood T cell repertoires in COVID-19. Assay: immunoSEQ multiplex PCR; the TCRdb copy retains only in-frame clones and omits some. Among just under 60,000 clones listed, around 73% were seen once. The sequencing sample was made of peripheral blood. The receptors shown here come from a man at least 80 years old with acute or convalescent COVID-19.

This chain links TRBV6-5 with TRBJ2-5, with 8 bases identical to TRBD2. CDR1 and CDR2 from the germline V gene are MNHEY and SVGAGI. Germline trimming cut 5 bases from V and 5 bases from J; bases unmatched to any gene: 4. The CDR3 loop spans 13 amino acids. For the CDR3, the DNA is TGTGCCAGCAGTCCCGGGACTAGGGAGACCCAGTACTTC. Its protein product is CASSPGTRETQYF.

The rearrangement links TRBV5-4 to TRBJ2-6; D perhaps matches TRBD1 (5 bases). The CDR3 extends over 17 amino acids. V lost 0 bases to trimming and J lost 0 bases, with 10 bases between them. Germline CDR1 is SGHNT and CDR2 is YYREEE (reference sequence). The CDR3 loop reads CASSLGGQGSGANVLTF. The CDR3 DNA reads TGTGCCAGCAGCTTGGGTGGGCAGGGCTCTGGGGCCAACGTCCTGACTTTC. Full variable domain (missing parts from reference TRBV5-4 and TRBJ2-6): ETGVTQSPTHLIKTRGQQVTLRCSSQSGHNTVSWYQQALGQGPQFIFQYYREEENGRGNFPPRFSGLQFPNYSSELNVNALELDDSALYLCASSLGGQGSGANVLTFGAGSRLTVL.

The sample holds one count of this clone. The chain joins TRBV18 to TRBJ2-3, with 9 bases that match TRBD1. Germline V gives CDR1 KGHSH, CDR2 LQKENI. V was clipped by 3 bases and J by 0 bases; unmatched bases: 4. The CDR3 is made up of 16 amino acids. CDR3 sequence (DNA): TGTGCCAGCTCACCCACCGGGACAGGGAGCACAGATACGCAGTATTTT. Protein product: CASSPTGTGSTDTQYF.

By frequency in the sample, this clone is medium-sized (0.01 to 0.1%). The gene calls are TRBV15 and TRBJ2-1; possible D gene TRBD2, 5 bases. The germline V gene has CDR1 LNHNV and CDR2 YYDKDF (reference sequence). This CDR3 contains 15 residues. Trimming removed 4 bases from V and 8 bases from J, with 18 bases in between. The CDR3 DNA reads as TGTGCCACCAGCACTGGGGATGGGAGTGGAGATGAGCAGTTCTTC. It encodes CATSTGDGSGDEQFF.

The chain combines TRBV11-2 with TRBJ2-1; 7 positions agree with TRBD2. V lost 4 bases and J lost 7; bases outside the gene matches: 13. Germline-derived CDR1 and CDR2 are SGHAT and FQNNGV. The CDR3 spans 16 residues. CDR3 nucleotides: TGTGCCAGCAGCTCCCCGGTCTTTGCGGGAGAGAATGAGCAGTTCTTC. This gives the protein CASSSPVFAGENEQFF.

The chain is built from TRBV5-1 and TRBJ1-3; 7 nucleotides align to TRBD1. CDR1 SGHRS and CDR2 YFSETQ come from the germline V gene. This CDR3 comprises 15 residues. The trim removed 4 bases at V and 0 bases at J, leaving 4 bases unmatched. This CDR3 reads CASSLGQSSGNTIYF. The CDR3 DNA sequence: TGCGCCAGCAGCCTGGGACAGTCCTCTGGAAACACCATATATTTT.

The chain employs TRBV6-2 or TRBV6-3 and TRBJ1-3; D not resolved. Trimming removed 2 bases at V and 2 bases at J, with 10 bases between. The CDR3 has 15 amino acids. Per germline, CDR1 MNHEY and CDR2 SVGEGT. CDR3 in amino acids: CASSYGGQPGNTIYF. As DNA, the CDR3 is TGTGCCAGCAGTTACGGCGGTCAACCTGGAAACACCATATATTTT.

CDR3 nucleotide sequence: TGTGCCAGCAGTCCTTCCAAAGGGGCTTACTATGGCTACACCTTC. It translates to CASSPSKGAYYGYTF. The J gene is TRBJ1-2, the V gene TRBV28; a weak D match, TRBD1 (5 bases). Germline CDR1 and CDR2: MDHEN and SYDVKM. V was cut by 5 bases and J by 3 bases, with 16 bases left in between. The CDR3 runs to 15 residues.

There are a few counts of this clone. The chain couples TRBV29-1 to TRBJ1-1; D is undetermined. V lost 5 bases to trimming and J lost 1 base, with 11 bases between them. From germline, CDR1 is SQVTM and CDR2 ANQGSEA. The CDR3 has 13 residues. CDR3 in amino acids: CSVRRAGNTEAFF. CDR3 DNA: TGCAGCGTTCGAAGGGCGGGGAACACTGAAGCTTTCTTT.

J is TRBJ2-7 and V is TRBV28, with 9 bases matching TRBD1. The CDR3 runs to 15 residues. Germline V lookup: CDR1 MDHEN, CDR2 SYDVKM. The J segment lost 1 base and the V segment lost 6 bases, leaving 7 bases of the junction unmatched. The CDR3 loop reads CASRSSGQGSYEQYF. The CDR3 coding sequence is TGTGCCAGCAGGAGTTCGGGACAGGGATCCTACGAGCAGTACTTC.

The V gene is TRBV5-1, the J gene TRBJ2-3; 11 nucleotides align to TRBD1. J gave up 4 bases and V 0 bases, and 1 base lay outside the gene matches. Germline CDR1 reads SGHRS; CDR2 reads YFSETQ. This CDR3 is 15 amino acids long. In nucleotides, the CDR3 is TGCGCCAGCAGCTTGGAGGACAGGGGGCCAGATACGCAGTATTTT. Its protein is CASSLEDRGPDTQYF.

The rearrangement uses TRBV6-5 and TRBJ1-5, with 7 bases identical to TRBD1. Germline V gene lookup returns CDR1 MNHEY and CDR2 SVGAGI. V shed 6 bases, J shed 1 base, and the junction held 6 bases outside the gene matches. The CDR3 sequence is 15 residues long. CDR3 amino acids: CASSPGQASNQPQHF. CDR3 bases: TGTGCCAGCAGCCCCGGACAGGCGAGCAATCAGCCCCAGCATTTT.

The J gene is TRBJ2-3, the V gene TRBV30; D is possibly TRBD1 or TRBD2 (5 bases each). The CDR3 totals 12 residues. V dropped 5 bases and J dropped 4 bases, with 10 bases sitting between them. Germline V gene data show CDR1 as GTSNPN and CDR2 as SVGIG (reference sequence). CDR3: CAWGGASDTQYF. The CDR3 DNA follows: TGTGCCTGGGGGGGAGCCTCAGATACGCAGTATTTT.

Details on this clone: Other DNA variants within this sample encode the same CDR3. DNA for the CDR3: TGCGCCAGCAGCTTGAAGGGGGAGAACACTGAAGCTTTCTTT. This translates into CASSLKGENTEAFF. This chain joins TRBV5-1 and TRBJ1-1; tentative D call: TRBD1 (6 bases). This CDR3 contains 14 residues. Germline CDR1 and CDR2: SGHRS and YFSETQ. V dropped 1 base and J dropped 1 base, with 8 bases sitting between them. Variable domain in full (rest from reference TRBV5-1 and TRBJ1-1): KAGVTQTPRYLIKTRGQQVTLSCSPISGHRSVSWYQQTPGQGLQFLFEYFSETQRNKGNFPGRFSGRQFSNSRSEMNVSTLELGDSALYLCASSLKGENTEAFFGQGTRLTVV.

This chain joins TRBV12-3 or TRBV12-4 and TRBJ1-3, with D possibly TRBD1 on 5 matching bases. With 6 bases removed from V and 8 bases from J, the gap between germline ends came to 14 bases. CDR3 length: 13 residues. This CDR3 is CASRKTGGDTIYF. CDR3 DNA sequence: TGTGCCAGCAGAAAAACAGGCGGGGACACCATATATTTT.

The chain is built from TRBV3-1 (or the pseudogene TRBV3-2) and TRBJ2-7; 9 bases line up with TRBD2. Germline V gene sequence: CDR1 LGHDT, CDR2 YNNKEL (reference sequence). The CDR3 runs to 15 residues. V lost 6 bases to trimming and J lost 5 bases; unmatched junction nucleotides: 11. The CDR3 loop reads CASRPYSGSDNEQYF. CDR3 nucleotides: TGTGCCAGCAGACCTTATAGCGGGAGCGACAACGAGCAGTACTTC.

The chain is built from TRBV4-1 and TRBJ1-3, with 7 bases identical to TRBD1. Germline V CDR1 and CDR2: MGHRA, YSYEKL. V gave up 4 bases and J gave up 0 bases; unmatched junction bases: 9. The CDR3 sequence is 17 residues long. The DNA of the CDR3 is TGCGCCAGCAGCCCGGGACAGACCAGTTTCTCTGGAAACACCATATATTTT. Its translation: CASSPGQTSFSGNTIYF.

The chain carries TRBV15 and TRBJ1-3; D remains ambiguous. Trimming cost V 3 bases and J 0 bases, with 9 bases left between them. Germline V gives CDR1 LNHNV, CDR2 YYDKDF (reference sequence). The CDR3 contains 15 residues. CDR3 region: CATSSRRGSGNTIYF. The CDR3 DNA reads as TGTGCCACCAGCAGCAGGCGGGGCTCTGGAAACACCATATATTTT.

This chain joins TRBV5-1 and TRBJ2-1; 13 bases agree with TRBD2. This CDR3 region has 13 residues. The germline CDR1 and CDR2 sequences are SGHRS and YFSETQ. V shed 4 bases, J shed 10 bases, and the junction held 2 bases outside the gene matches. The CDR3 region has the DNA TGCGCCAGCAGCCTGGGACTAGCGGGGGAGCAGTTCTTC. Protein sequence: CASSLGLAGEQFF.

The V call is TRBV5-1, the J call TRBJ1-6, with 7 nucleotides matching TRBD1. This CDR3 spans 16 amino acids. In germline, CDR1 is SGHRS, CDR2 YFSETQ. With V trimmed by 5 bases and J by 11 bases, 16 bases remained unmatched. The CDR3 DNA follows: TGCGCCAGCAGTACGACAGGGCAAGGGCTATATCCACCCCTCCACTTT. Protein: CASSTTGQGLYPPLHF.

This clone was seen only once. J is TRBJ1-6 and V is TRBV5-6, with unresolved D. The CDR3 has 14 residues. Germline CDR1 is SGHDT and CDR2 is YYEEEE. Trimming stripped 1 base from V and 6 bases from J, with 8 bases between. The CDR3 DNA follows: TGTGCCAGCAGCTTGTGGCCGCTTAATTCACCCCTCCACTTT. It yields the protein CASSLWPLNSPLHF.

The chain couples TRBV4-2 to TRBJ2-7; 8 bases are a match to TRBD2. Germline V gives CDR1 LGHNA, CDR2 YNFKEQ. The CDR3 totals 15 residues. V lost 1 base to trimming and J lost 4 bases; unmatched junction nucleotides: 6. This chain's CDR3 is CASSQASGLAYEQYF. In DNA form, the CDR3 reads TGTGCCAGCAGCCAAGCATCTGGACTAGCATACGAGCAGTACTTC.

This clone has only a few counts. V and J are TRBV12-3 or TRBV12-4 and TRBJ2-3; weak D call: TRBD1 (6 bases). The CDR3 sequence is 9 residues long. The CDR3 DNA sequence: TGTGACGGACAGCGAAGGCAGTATTTT. This codes for CDGQRRQYF.

The chain carries TRBV7-3 and TRBJ2-3; 14 nucleotides match TRBD2. The CDR3 contains 20 residues. Germline loops: CDR1 SGHTA, CDR2 FQGTGA. Trimming at V came to 5 bases and at J to 0 bases, leaving 13 bases not matched to a gene. CDR3 coding DNA: TGTGCCAGCAGCCCTCTGACTAGCGGGAGGGGGCAGACTAGCACAGATACGCAGTATTTT. Translation gives CASSPLTSGRGQTSTDTQYF.

The chain has TRBV2 and TRBJ2-5; unclear D gene. CDR3 size: 15 residues. Trimming took off 0 bases at V and 2 bases at J, with 10 bases between the two ends. Germline V gene data show CDR1 as SNHLY and CDR2 as FYNNEI. The CDR3 is CASSEALGYQETQYF. CDR3 DNA sequence: TGTGCCAGCAGTGAAGCGCTAGGTTATCAAGAGACCCAGTACTTC.

The chain carries TRBV7-9 and TRBJ2-7; 8 bases align to TRBD2. The V gene end was trimmed by 6 bases and the J gene end by 3 bases; junction bases not matched to a gene: 7. Germline CDR1 SEHNR, CDR2 FQNEAQ (reference sequence). This CDR3 region has 14 residues. The CDR3 nucleotides read TGTGCCAGCAGTGATAGCGGGGAGCTCTACGAGCAGTACTTC. Encoded protein: CASSDSGELYEQYF.

V and J are TRBV11-2 and TRBJ2-1; 10 bases are a match to TRBD2. V lost 3 bases and J lost 3; bases outside the gene matches: 14. CDR1 and CDR2 (germline): SGHAT, FQNNGV. CDR3 length: 19 amino acids. The CDR3 loop reads CASSFTSGAGGKLYNEQFF. CDR3 coding DNA: TGTGCCAGCAGCTTTACTAGCGGAGCGGGGGGGAAACTCTACAATGAGCAGTTCTTC.

J is TRBJ1-2 and V is TRBV7-2; D unresolved. Per the germline V gene, CDR1 is SGHTA and CDR2 is FQGNSA. CDR3 size: 13 residues. V was trimmed by 1 base and J by 10 bases, leaving 13 bases between them. The CDR3 loop reads CASSLELWGAYTF. The CDR3 DNA reads as TGTGCCAGCAGCTTAGAGCTATGGGGAGCCTACACCTTC.

This chain uses TRBV7-9 with TRBJ1-4, with TRBD1 identical over 10 bases. CDR1 and CDR2 (germline): SEHNR, FQNEAQ (reference sequence). V shed 5 bases and J 5 bases; nucleotides not matched to a gene: 5. The CDR3 length is 15 residues. The CDR3 here is CASSARQGANEKLFF. The DNA of the CDR3 is TGTGCCAGCAGCGCCAGACAGGGGGCAAATGAAAAACTGTTTTTT.

Here the CDR3 DNA reads TGTGCCAGCAGCGGGCGGACAGCCGCCGATTTGTACCAGCAGTACTTC. It specifies CASSGRTAADLYQQYF. The V gene is TRBV11-3, the J gene TRBJ2-7; TRBD1 is a possible D gene (6 bases). The CDR3 runs to 16 residues. Germline loops: CDR1 SGHNT, CDR2 YENEEA. Trimming left V 5 bases short and J 8 bases short, with 25 bases between.